A single sample gave rise to the 24 T cell receptor beta chains below, sequenced in a study of blood T cell repertoires in COVID-19. Here immunoSEQ multiplex PCR was the method, and the copy in TCRdb shows in-frame clones only, minus some. The sample lists about 230,000 clones, approximately 82% occurring once. Sequenced input: peripheral blood. These receptors originate from a woman aged 70-85 years with active or convalescent COVID-19.

The chain has TRBV12-3 or TRBV12-4 and TRBJ1-1, with 9 bases matching TRBD1. The CDR3 is 13 amino acids. V dropped 5 bases and J dropped 8; count of bases not matched to a gene: 6. The CDR3 coding sequence is TGTGCCAGCAGTCCCCAACAGGGGGCCGAAGCTTTCTTT. This codes for CASSPQQGAEAFF.

Notes on this clone: The junction departs from germline at one end; a sequencing error may be responsible. The CDR3 reads CASSRMRVYTEQFF. CDR3 DNA sequence: TGTGCCAGTAGTCGGATGAGGGTATACACTGAGCAGTTCTTC. V is TRBV19 and J is TRBJ2-1; maybe TRBD2 (5 bases). This CDR3 has 14 amino acids. Per germline, CDR1 LNHDA and CDR2 SQIVND (reference sequence).

With regard to this clone: This sample also contains other DNA sequences that code for the same CDR3. This chain joins TRBV2 and TRBJ2-3; TRBD2 matches 7 bases. Germline trimming cut 3 bases from V and 3 bases from J; bases unmatched to any gene: 9. This CDR3 has 16 residues. Germline V gene lookup returns CDR1 SNHLY and CDR2 FYNNEI. This CDR3 reads CASSDEWGGVTDTQYF. The CDR3 DNA follows: TGTGCCAGCAGTGACGAATGGGGGGGAGTGACAGATACGCAGTATTTT.

V is TRBV6-5 and J is TRBJ1-6; TRBD1 aligns across 10 bases. V shed 6 bases and J 9 bases; nucleotides not matched to a gene: 5. The CDR3 totals 14 residues. The germline CDR1 and CDR2 sequences are MNHEY and SVGAGI. CDR3 protein: CASRTGTGVSPLHF. For the CDR3, the DNA is TGTGCCAGCAGGACCGGGACAGGGGTTTCACCCCTCCACTTT.

The chain links TRBV5-1 to TRBJ1-2; D possibly corresponds to TRBD1 (6 bases). This CDR3 has 12 amino acids. V dropped 1 base and J dropped 6 bases, with 7 bases sitting between them. Germline values: CDR1 SGHRS, CDR2 YFSETQ. The CDR3 spells CASSLTGNGYTF. The CDR3 nucleotides read TGCGCCAGCAGCTTGACAGGGAATGGCTACACCTTC.

The gene calls are TRBV7-2 and TRBJ2-5; D might be TRBD1 (6 bases). This CDR3 comprises 14 residues. Looked up from germline, CDR1 is SGHTA and CDR2 is FQGNSA. V was cut by 4 bases and J by 5 bases, with 14 bases left in between. In nucleotides, the CDR3 is TGTGCCAGCAGCTCAAGAACAGGGCACGAGACCCAGTACTTC. Residues: CASSSRTGHETQYF.

Only a few counts were recorded for this clone. The rearrangement uses TRBV28 and TRBJ1-2; the D gene is possibly TRBD1 (5 bases). Germline CDR1 and CDR2: MDHEN and SYDVKM. Trimming left V 6 bases short and J 4 bases short, with 15 bases between. This CDR3 region has 14 residues. The CDR3 DNA sequence: TGTGCCAGCAGACCAGGGTCAGTGGGCTATGGCTACACCTTC. This encodes CASRPGSVGYGYTF.

The V and J genes are TRBV3-1 (or the pseudogene TRBV3-2) and TRBJ1-2; no definite D call. The CDR3 spans 13 residues. The germline gives CDR1 LGHDT, CDR2 YNNKEL (reference sequence). Trimming left V 1 base short and J 6 bases short, with 9 bases between. In DNA, the CDR3 is TGTGCCAGCAGCCAAGTGTCCTCCCATGGCTACACCTTC. Amino acid sequence: CASSQVSSHGYTF.

In this sample, this clone turned up a few times. The chain couples TRBV5-6 to TRBJ2-3; D uncertain. The CDR3 contains 15 residues. Germline CDR1 and CDR2: SGHDT and YYEEEE. Trimming stripped 0 bases from V and 0 bases from J, with 8 bases between. The CDR3, as DNA: TGTGCCAGCAGCTTGGGTTTGACTAGCACAGATACGCAGTATTTT. Encoded protein: CASSLGLTSTDTQYF.

The chain employs TRBV3-1 (or the pseudogene TRBV3-2) and TRBJ1-1, with D uncertain. CDR1 LGHDT and CDR2 YNNKEL come from the germline V gene (reference sequence). V was shortened by 1 base and J by 7 bases, with 16 bases between the two germline ends. The CDR3 is 15 amino acids. The CDR3 sequence is CASSQVGSPSREAFF. As DNA, the CDR3 is TGTGCCAGCAGCCAAGTGGGCAGCCCTTCACGTGAAGCTTTCTTT.

Here the CDR3 reads CATQMGSHTEAFF. CDR3 in DNA: TGTGCCACCCAAATGGGGAGCCACACTGAAGCTTTCTTT. The genes are TRBV2 and TRBJ1-1; D unresolved. This CDR3 has 13 amino acids. V shed 10 bases and J shed 3 bases, with 15 bases lying between them. Germline V lookup: CDR1 SNHLY, CDR2 FYNNEI.

The chain joins TRBV7-2 to TRBJ1-5, with D tentatively TRBD1 (5 bases). V was trimmed by 5 bases and J by 5 bases, leaving 13 bases between them. The CDR3 extends over 14 amino acids. Per germline, CDR1 SGHTA and CDR2 FQGNSA. The CDR3 loop is CASSPNWGDQPQHF. The CDR3 region has the DNA TGTGCCAGCAGCCCCAACTGGGGGGATCAGCCCCAGCATTTT.

The chain is built from TRBV5-1 and TRBJ2-3; the match to TRBD2 covers 9 bases. V was pared by 0 bases and J by 2 bases, with 1 base of the junction left unmatched. The germline CDR1 and CDR2 sequences are SGHRS and YFSETQ. There are 15 residues in the CDR3. CDR3 in DNA: TGCGCCAGCAGCTTGGTAGCGGGGGACACAGATACGCAGTATTTT. Protein: CASSLVAGDTDTQYF.

The chain uses TRBV19 and TRBJ1-1; a possible D gene is TRBD1 (6 bases). The V gene lost 4 bases and the J gene lost 4 bases, with 13 bases spanning the gap. Germline-derived CDR1 and CDR2 are LNHDA and SQIVND (reference sequence). The CDR3 is 14 residues long. Here the CDR3 reads CASSTQGSGTEAFF. Here the CDR3 DNA reads TGTGCCAGTAGTACACAGGGTTCGGGCACTGAAGCTTTCTTT.

V gene TRBV10-3 combines with J gene TRBJ2-3; 9 positions match TRBD1. The CDR3 extends over 14 amino acids. Germline values: CDR1 ENHRY, CDR2 SYGVKD. The V and J ends lost 6 bases and 2 bases, in that order; junction bases with no gene match: 3. The chain's CDR3 is CAIRDRGHTDTQYF. The CDR3 DNA reads as TGTGCCATCAGGGACAGGGGCCACACAGATACGCAGTATTTT.

The chain combines TRBV10-3 with TRBJ2-7; perhaps TRBD2 as D (5 bases). V was shortened by 5 bases and J by 2 bases, with 10 bases between the two germline ends. The CDR3 has 13 residues. Germline V gives CDR1 ENHRY, CDR2 SYGVKD. In nucleotides, the CDR3 is TGTGCCATCAGTAGTACTAGTACCTACGAGCAGTACTTC. Its protein product is CAISSTSTYEQYF.

The chain is built from TRBV28 and TRBJ1-2; 8 bases map to TRBD1. Per the germline V gene, CDR1 is MDHEN and CDR2 is SYDVKM. CDR3 size: 15 residues. The ends lost 5 bases at V and 0 bases at J; junction bases unmatched: 5. The DNA for the CDR3 is TGTGCCAGCAGTCCCGGACAGGGAGCTAACTATGGCTACACCTTC. This translates into CASSPGQGANYGYTF.

The V call is TRBV15, the J call TRBJ1-5, with a tentative D call TRBD1 (6 bases). The germline V gene encodes CDR1 LNHNV and CDR2 YYDKDF (reference sequence). V dropped 3 bases and J dropped 4 bases, with 16 bases sitting between them. The CDR3 covers 16 residues. CDR3 sequence reads: CATSSPRMDRNQPQHF. The CDR3 nucleotides read TGTGCCACCAGCAGTCCCAGAATGGACAGAAATCAGCCCCAGCATTTT. The full variable domain, with the rest looked up from reference TRBV15 and TRBJ1-5, is DAMVIQNPRYQVTQFGKPVTLSCSQTLNHNVMYWYQQKSSQAPKLLFHYYDKDFNNEADTPDNFQSRRPNTSFCFLDIRSPGLGDTAMYLCATSSPRMDRNQPQHFGDGTRLSIL.

This clone has only one observation. The gene calls are TRBV11-2 and TRBJ2-1; D is unclear. The germline CDR1 and CDR2 sequences are SGHAT and FQNNGV. The CDR3 length is 16 residues. V lost 0 bases and J lost 0, with 9 bases in between. The CDR3 nucleotides are TGTGCCAGCAGCTTAGATTTCGGCGGCTCCTACAATGAGCAGTTCTTC. Translated, it gives CASSLDFGGSYNEQFF. Full variable domain (remainder filled in from reference TRBV11-2 and TRBJ2-1): EAGVAQSPRYKIIEKRQSVAFWCNPISGHATLYWYQQILGQGPKLLIQFQNNGVVDDSQLPKDRFSAERLKGVDSTLKIQPAKLEDSAVYLCASSLDFGGSYNEQFFGPGTRLTVL.

Only a few counts were recorded for this clone. The V gene is TRBV9, the J gene TRBJ2-5, with D maybe TRBD1 (6 bases). The CDR3 extends over 15 amino acids. Between the trimmed V and J ends, which lost 4 bases and 2 bases, there was a span of 15 bases. Germline V CDR1 and CDR2: SGDLS, YYNGEE. This CDR3 is CASSPRTALQETQYF. DNA of the CDR3: TGTGCCAGCAGCCCCCGGACAGCCCTGCAAGAGACCCAGTACTTC.

This sequence joins TRBV2 and TRBJ1-5; the D is unclear. In germline, CDR1 is SNHLY, CDR2 FYNNEI. The V end lost 2 bases, the J end lost 3 bases, and 5 bases lay between the germline ends. The CDR3 is 13 residues long. The CDR3 sequence: CASSEPFNQPQHF. For the CDR3, the DNA is TGTGCCAGCAGTGAACCGTTCAATCAGCCCCAGCATTTT. The whole variable domain, remainder taken from reference TRBV2 and TRBJ1-5, is EPEVTQTPSHQVTQMGQEVILRCVPISNHLYFYWYRQILGQKVEFLVSFYNNEISEKSEIFDDQFSVERPDGSNFTLKIRSTKLEDSAMYFCASSEPFNQPQHFGDGTRLSIL.

This clone was observed a handful of times. V usage is TRBV7-9 and J usage is TRBJ2-5; 8 bases align to TRBD1. The germline V gene has CDR1 SEHNR and CDR2 FQNEAQ (reference sequence). Unmatched junction bases numbered 6, after V lost 7 bases and J lost 5 bases. CDR3 length: 13 amino acids. The CDR3 nucleotides are TGTGCCAGCATCTGGACAGGGAGGGAGACCCAGTACTTC. It yields the protein CASIWTGRETQYF.

The CDR3 DNA follows: TGTGCCTGGAGTGCCCTCGTTGGCTACACCTTC. Translation gives CAWSALVGYTF. The chain has TRBV30 and TRBJ1-2, with D hard to call. This CDR3 comprises 11 residues. V lost 1 base and J 7 bases, leaving 7 bases between the germline ends. CDR1 is GTSNPN, CDR2 SVGIG, per germline (reference sequence).

The V and J genes are TRBV28 and TRBJ1-2; no clear D gene. Between the trimmed V and J ends, which lost 6 bases and 3 bases, there was a span of 11 bases. There are 13 residues in the CDR3. CDR1 MDHEN and CDR2 SYDVKM come from the germline V gene. In DNA form, the CDR3 reads TGTGCCAGCAGGGACTCTGGGGACTATGGCTACACCTTC. The encoded protein is CASRDSGDYGYTF.